The present T cell receptor (beta chain) was sequenced within a study of CD8+CD57+ T cells in acquired aplastic anemia. TCR beta VDJ combinations and CDR3 sequences were profiled from genomic DNA. TCRdb independently ran MiXCR on the reads; one entry per CDR3 protein. The sample has under 200,000 distinct CDR3 sequences; approximately 52% are singletons. V lost 3 bases, J lost 2 bases, and 7 bases stayed unmatched. Germline V gene lookup returns CDR1 SGHAT and CDR2 FQNNGV. The CDR3 totals 15 residues. By flow cytometry, patients selected for sequencing had shown an expansion of CD8+CD57+ cells. This clonotype was recorded at least ten times.

This clonotype was sampled from a human donor with aplastic anemia. This chain connects TRBV11-2 to TRBJ2-7; 7 bases align to TRBD2. Sequencing was carried out using sorted CD4+, CD8+, or CD8+CD57+ T cells (not recorded which) from PBMCs. DNA of the CDR3: TGTGCCAGCAGCTTCCGTCGCGGGAGCCCCTACGAGCAGTACTTC. Translating gives CASSFRRGSPYEQYF. Variable domain in full (rest from reference TRBV11-2 and TRBJ2-7): EAGVAQSPRYKIIEKRQSVAFWCNPISGHATLYWYQQILGQGPKLLIQFQNNGVVDDSQLPKDRFSAERLKGVDSTLKIQPAKLEDSAVYLCASSFRRGSPYEQYFGPGTRLTVT.